This T cell receptor beta chain was identified in a study of T cell responses to AZD1222 COVID-19 vaccine. Method: immunoSEQ multiplex PCR; TCRdb's copy keeps in-frame clones and lacks some. The sample yields 95,000 to 100,000 clones, about 88% seen once. Regarding the study as a whole: In a largely white British group with more females than males, clonal diversity was possibly underestimated.

The germline CDR1 and CDR2 sequences are SGHRS and YFSETQ. This CDR3 spans 15 amino acids. V gave up 0 bases and J gave up 4 bases, with 12 bases separating them. A word on this clone: Its target is unknown.

The specimen comprised peripheral blood, sampled on day 0 of AZD1222 vaccination. The sequence was obtained from an adult in good health. The chain links TRBV5-1 to TRBJ2-3; possible D gene TRBD2, 5 bases. CDR3 bases: TGCGCCAGCAGCTTGGAGGGAGACGCCGCAGATACGCAGTATTTT. The encoded protein is CASSLEGDAADTQYF.